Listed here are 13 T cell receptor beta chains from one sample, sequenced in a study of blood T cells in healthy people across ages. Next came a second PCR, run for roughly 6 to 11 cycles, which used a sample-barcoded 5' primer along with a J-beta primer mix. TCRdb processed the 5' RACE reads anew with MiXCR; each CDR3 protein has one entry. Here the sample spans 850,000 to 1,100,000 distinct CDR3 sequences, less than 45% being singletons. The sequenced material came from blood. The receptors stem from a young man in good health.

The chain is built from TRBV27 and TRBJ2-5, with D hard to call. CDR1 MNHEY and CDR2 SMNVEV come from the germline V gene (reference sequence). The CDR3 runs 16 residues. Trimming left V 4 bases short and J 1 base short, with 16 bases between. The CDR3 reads CASSSYTQSLQETQYF. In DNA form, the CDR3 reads TGTGCCAGCAGTTCTTACACACAATCTCTCCAAGAGACCCAGTACTTC.

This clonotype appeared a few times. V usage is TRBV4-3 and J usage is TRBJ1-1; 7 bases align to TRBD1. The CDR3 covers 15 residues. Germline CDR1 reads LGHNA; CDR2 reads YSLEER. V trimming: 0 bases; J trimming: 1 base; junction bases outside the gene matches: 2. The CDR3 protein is CASSQDGTENTEAFF. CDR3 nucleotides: TGCGCCAGCAGCCAAGATGGGACAGAGAACACTGAAGCTTTCTTT.

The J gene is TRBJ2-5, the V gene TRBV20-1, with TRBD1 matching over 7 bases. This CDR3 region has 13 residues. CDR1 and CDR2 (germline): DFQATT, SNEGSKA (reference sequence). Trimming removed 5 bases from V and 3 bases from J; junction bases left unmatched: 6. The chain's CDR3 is CSAPDRSKETQYF. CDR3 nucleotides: TGCAGTGCTCCGGACAGGTCTAAAGAGACCCAGTACTTC.

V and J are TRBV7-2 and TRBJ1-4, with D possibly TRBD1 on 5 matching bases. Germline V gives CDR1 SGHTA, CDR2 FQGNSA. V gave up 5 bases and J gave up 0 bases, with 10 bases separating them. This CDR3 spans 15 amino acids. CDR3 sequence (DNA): TGTGCCAGCAGCCAGGGACCGCCAACTAATGAAAAACTGTTTTTT. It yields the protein CASSQGPPTNEKLFF.

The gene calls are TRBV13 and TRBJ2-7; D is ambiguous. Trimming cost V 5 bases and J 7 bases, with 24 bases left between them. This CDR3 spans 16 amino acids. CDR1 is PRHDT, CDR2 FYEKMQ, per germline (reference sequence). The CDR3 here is CASSDPGSSSYNEQYF. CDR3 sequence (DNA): TGTGCCAGCAGCGATCCTGGCAGTAGCTCCTACAATGAGCAGTACTTC.

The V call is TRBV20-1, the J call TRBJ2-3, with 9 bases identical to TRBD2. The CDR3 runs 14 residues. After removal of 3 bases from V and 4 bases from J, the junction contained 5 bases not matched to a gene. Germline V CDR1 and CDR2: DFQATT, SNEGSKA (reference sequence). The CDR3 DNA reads TGCAGTGCTAGGCGGGGGGGCTTTGCAGATACGCAGTATTTT. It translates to CSARRGGFADTQYF.

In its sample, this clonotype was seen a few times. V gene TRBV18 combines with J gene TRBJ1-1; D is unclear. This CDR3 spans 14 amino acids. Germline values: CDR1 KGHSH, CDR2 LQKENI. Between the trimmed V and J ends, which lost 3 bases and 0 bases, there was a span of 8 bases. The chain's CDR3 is CASSPQPMNTEAFF. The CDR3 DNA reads TGTGCCAGCTCACCGCAGCCCATGAACACTGAAGCTTTCTTT.

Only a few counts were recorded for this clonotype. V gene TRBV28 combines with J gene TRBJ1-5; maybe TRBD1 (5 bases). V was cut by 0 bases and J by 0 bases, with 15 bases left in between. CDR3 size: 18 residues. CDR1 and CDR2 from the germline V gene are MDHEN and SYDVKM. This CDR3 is CASSLWRQGHYSNQPQHF. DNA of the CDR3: TGTGCCAGCAGTTTATGGCGGCAGGGCCATTATAGCAATCAGCCCCAGCATTTT.

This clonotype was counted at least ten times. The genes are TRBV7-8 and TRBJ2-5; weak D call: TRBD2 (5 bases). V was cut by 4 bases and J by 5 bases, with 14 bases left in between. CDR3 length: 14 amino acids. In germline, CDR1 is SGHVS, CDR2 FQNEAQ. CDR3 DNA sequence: TGTGCCAGCAGCTCAGTACGGGGATTGGAGACCCAGTACTTC. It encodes CASSSVRGLETQYF.

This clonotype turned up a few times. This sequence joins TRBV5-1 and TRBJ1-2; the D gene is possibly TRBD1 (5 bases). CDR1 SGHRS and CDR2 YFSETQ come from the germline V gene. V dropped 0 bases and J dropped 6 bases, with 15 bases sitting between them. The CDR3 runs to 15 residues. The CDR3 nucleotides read TGCGCCAGCAGCTTGGAGGTCAGGGAGTTAAATGGCTACACCTTC. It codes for CASSLEVRELNGYTF.

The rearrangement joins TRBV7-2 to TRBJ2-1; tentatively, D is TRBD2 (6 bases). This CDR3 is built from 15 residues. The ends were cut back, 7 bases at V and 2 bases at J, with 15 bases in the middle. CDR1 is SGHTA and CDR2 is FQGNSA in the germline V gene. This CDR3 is CASTRDLNPYNEQFF. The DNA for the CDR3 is TGTGCCAGCACCCGGGACTTAAACCCCTACAATGAGCAGTTCTTC.

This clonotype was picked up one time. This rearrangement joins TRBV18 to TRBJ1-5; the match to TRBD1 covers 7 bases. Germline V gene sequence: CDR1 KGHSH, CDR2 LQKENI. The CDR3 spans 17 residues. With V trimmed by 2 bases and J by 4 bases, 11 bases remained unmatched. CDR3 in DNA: TGTGCCAGCTCACCAAATACAGGGGTCATTAGTAATCAGCCCCAGCATTTT. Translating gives CASSPNTGVISNQPQHF.

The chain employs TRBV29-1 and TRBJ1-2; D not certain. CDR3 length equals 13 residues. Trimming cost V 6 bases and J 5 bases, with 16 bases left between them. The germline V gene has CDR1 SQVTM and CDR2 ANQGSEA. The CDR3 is CSVADHSLYGYTF. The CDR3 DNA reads TGCAGCGTGGCAGATCACAGTTTGTATGGCTACACCTTC. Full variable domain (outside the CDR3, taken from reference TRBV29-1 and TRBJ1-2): SAVISQKPSRDICQRGTSLTIQCQVDSQVTMMFWYRQQPGQSLTLIATANQGSEATYESGFVIDKFPISRPNLTFSTLTVSNMSPEDSSIYLCSVADHSLYGYTFGSGTRLTVV.